The 10 T cell receptor beta chains below come from one sample, sequenced in a study of blood T cell repertoires in COVID-19. The method was immunoSEQ multiplex PCR; TCRdb's version includes in-frame clones alone and lacks a portion of them. The top ten hold 3% to 4% of the sample, which has 200,000 to 300,000 clones, 70% to 90% seen once. The sequenced material came from PBMCs or T cells enriched from blood (not recorded which). These receptors were taken from a woman in her forties with acute COVID-19.

The chain couples TRBV19 to TRBJ2-7; D perhaps matches TRBD2 (5 bases). Germline-derived CDR1 and CDR2 are LNHDA and SQIVND (reference sequence). CDR3 size: 14 residues. V was cut by 3 bases and J by 2 bases, with 11 bases left in between. CDR3 in amino acids: CASSMEREAYEQYF. The CDR3 DNA follows: TGTGCCAGTAGTATGGAGAGGGAAGCCTACGAGCAGTACTTC.

The chain uses TRBV24-1 and TRBJ2-1, with 7 bases lining up with TRBD1. Germline lookup yields CDR1 KGHDR and CDR2 SFDVKD. This CDR3 has 16 residues. Trimming took 3 bases from V and 2 from J; bases not matched to a gene: 6. In DNA form, the CDR3 reads TGTGCCACCAGTGATCACGGACAGGCGCCCTACAATGAGCAGTTCTTC. Translated, it gives CATSDHGQAPYNEQFF.

V is TRBV29-1 and J is TRBJ2-7, with D perhaps TRBD1 (5 bases). V lost 4 bases, J lost 4 bases, and 14 bases lay in between. Germline CDR1 reads SQVTM; CDR2 reads ANQGSEA. The CDR3 is 13 amino acids. In DNA, the CDR3 is TGCAGCGTTGGTTTCCAGGGAAGTTACGAGCAGTACTTC. It yields the protein CSVGFQGSYEQYF.

The gene calls are TRBV11-3 and TRBJ2-1; TRBD2 aligns across 9 bases. This CDR3 is 16 amino acids long. Per germline, CDR1 SGHNT and CDR2 YENEEA. V dropped 3 bases and J dropped 6; count of bases not matched to a gene: 9. CDR3 nucleotide sequence: TGTGCCAGCAGCTTTAGGGCTAGCGGGGTGGGCAATGAGCAGTTCTTC. Translated: CASSFRASGVGNEQFF.

This chain connects TRBV5-1 to TRBJ1-3; TRBD1 matches at 7 bases. This CDR3 region has 15 residues. Germline V lookup: CDR1 SGHRS, CDR2 YFSETQ. V lost 4 bases and J lost 0; bases outside the gene matches: 4. The CDR3 loop is CASSHGTVSGNTIYF. The CDR3 DNA is TGCGCCAGCAGCCACGGGACAGTCTCTGGAAACACCATATATTTT.

The chain uses TRBV6-5 and TRBJ2-7; 10 nucleotides align to TRBD1. V shed 5 bases and J 5 bases; nucleotides not matched to a gene: 9. CDR3 length: 15 residues. Germline V CDR1 and CDR2: MNHEY, SVGAGI. The CDR3, as DNA: TGTGCCAGCAGTACCCGGGACAGGGGAATCCACGAGCAGTACTTC. This encodes CASSTRDRGIHEQYF.

In its sample, this clone was seen once. This sequence joins TRBV6-5 and TRBJ1-2; D is undetermined. The CDR3 is 16 residues long. Trimming left V 0 bases short and J 0 bases short, with 11 bases between. CDR1 is MNHEY and CDR2 is SVGAGI in the germline V gene. CDR3 region: CASSYSVWGANYGYTF. For the CDR3, the DNA is TGTGCCAGCAGTTACTCGGTGTGGGGAGCTAACTATGGCTACACCTTC.

The rearrangement uses TRBV27 and TRBJ2-1; no reliable D call. This CDR3 spans 14 amino acids. The V and J ends lost 10 bases and 1 base respectively, with 14 bases between them. In germline, CDR1 is MNHEY, CDR2 SMNVEV (reference sequence). This chain's CDR3 is CATRQEISYNEQFF. CDR3 nucleotide sequence: TGTGCCACCAGGCAGGAAATATCCTACAATGAGCAGTTCTTC.

This chain joins TRBV19 and TRBJ2-3; 9 bases fit TRBD2. The CDR3 sequence is 14 residues long. The germline CDR1 and CDR2 sequences are LNHDA and SQIVND (reference sequence). Unmatched junction bases numbered 8, after V lost 7 bases and J lost 6 bases. This CDR3 reads CASKRIAGDDTQYF. As DNA, the CDR3 is TGTGCCAGTAAGCGCATAGCGGGAGATGATACGCAGTATTTT.

The chain combines TRBV28 with TRBJ1-6; TRBD1 matches at 7 bases. Unmatched junction bases numbered 5, after V lost 5 bases and J lost 7 bases. In germline, CDR1 is MDHEN, CDR2 SYDVKM. CDR3 length equals 14 residues. CDR3 amino acids: CASSPTGRNSPLHF. CDR3 sequence (DNA): TGTGCCAGCAGTCCGACAGGGCGGAATTCACCCCTCCACTTT.